Below, 10 T cell receptor beta chains from the same sample are listed, as sequenced in a study of blood T cell repertoires in COVID-19. Measured with immunoSEQ multiplex PCR; TCRdb has only the in-frame clones, and not every one. The data show 400,000 to 450,000 clones, 86% seen once. Sequencing was done on a sample of peripheral blood. The source is a woman aged 25 to 39 with active or convalescent COVID-19.

The chain links TRBV2 to TRBJ2-1, with no clear D. The length of the CDR3 is 13 residues. Germline lookup yields CDR1 SNHLY and CDR2 FYNNEI. With 2 bases removed from V and 5 bases from J, the gap between germline ends came to 7 bases. CDR3 sequence: CASSELVHNEQFF. Written as DNA, the CDR3 is TGTGCCAGCAGTGAACTAGTCCACAATGAGCAGTTCTTC.

This clone was counted only a few times. The chain links TRBV5-4 to TRBJ2-3; 11 bases fit TRBD1. The CDR3 is 15 amino acids. V shed 4 bases and J 2 bases; nucleotides not matched to a gene: 3. CDR1 is SGHNT and CDR2 is YYREEE in the germline V gene (reference sequence). The CDR3 loop is CASSRDRGATDTQYF. The DNA for the CDR3 is TGTGCCAGCAGCAGGGACAGGGGGGCCACAGATACGCAGTATTTT.

This chain uses TRBV12-5 with TRBJ1-1; D possibly corresponds to TRBD1 (5 bases). The CDR3 has 13 residues. V was clipped by 3 bases and J by 2 bases, with 7 bases between them. The germline CDR1 and CDR2 sequences are LGHNT and FRNRAP. The CDR3 coding sequence is TGTGCTAGTGGTTTCGGGGGAAACACTGAAGCTTTCTTT. Amino acids: CASGFGGNTEAFF.

V usage is TRBV27 and J usage is TRBJ2-1, with 7 bases aligning to TRBD1. CDR1 MNHEY and CDR2 SMNVEV come from the germline V gene (reference sequence). The trim removed 3 bases at V and 2 bases at J, leaving 4 bases unmatched. The CDR3 totals 15 residues. CDR3 protein: CASSLARGTYNEQFF. CDR3 in DNA: TGTGCCAGCAGTTTGGCCAGGGGGACCTACAATGAGCAGTTCTTC.

In the case of this clone: Other DNA sequences in the sample encode the same CDR3. This chain connects TRBV10-3 to TRBJ2-1; 8 nucleotides line up with TRBD1. The CDR3 has 15 residues. Germline loops: CDR1 ENHRY, CDR2 SYGVKD. V shed 2 bases and J 5 bases; nucleotides not matched to a gene: 5. CDR3 DNA: TGTGCCATCAGTGAGCCCGGACAGGGCAACAATGAGCAGTTCTTC. It yields the protein CAISEPGQGNNEQFF.

The chain uses TRBV7-9 and TRBJ2-1; 10 nucleotides match TRBD1. Germline V lookup: CDR1 SEHNR, CDR2 FQNEAQ (reference sequence). The CDR3 spans 15 residues. With 3 bases clipped from V and 5 bases from J, the junction kept 4 bases outside the gene matches. CDR3 sequence: CASSFETGGHNEQFF. The CDR3 nucleotides read TGTGCCAGCAGCTTTGAGACAGGGGGCCACAATGAGCAGTTCTTC. Filled out from reference TRBV7-9 and TRBJ2-1, the complete variable domain reads DTGVSQNPRHKITKRGQNVTFRCDPISEHNRLYWYRQTLGQGPEFLTYFQNEAQLEKSRLLSDRFSAERPKGSFSTLEIQRTEQGDSAMYLCASSFETGGHNEQFFGPGTRLTVL.

The chain joins TRBV5-4 to TRBJ1-1; 9 bases are shared with TRBD1. The V segment lost 5 bases and the J segment 2 bases; nucleotides outside the gene matches: 7. Per the germline V gene, CDR1 is SGHNT and CDR2 is YYREEE (reference sequence). This CDR3 region has 15 residues. The CDR3 loop reads CASSPKTGGNTEAFF. DNA for the CDR3: TGTGCCAGCAGTCCTAAGACAGGGGGTAACACTGAAGCTTTCTTT.

The chain joins TRBV3-1 (or the pseudogene TRBV3-2) to TRBJ2-7; D may be TRBD2 (5 bases). Germline V gene sequence: CDR1 LGHDT, CDR2 YNNKEL (reference sequence). Trimming shortened V by 0 bases and J by 6 bases, and 18 bases separated the two germline ends. The length of the CDR3 is 16 residues. CDR3 nucleotide sequence: TGTGCCAGCAGCCAAGATAGGCGGGCTGCTGCCCCCGAGCAGTACTTC. Amino acids: CASSQDRRAAAPEQYF.

The chain links TRBV5-5 to TRBJ1-5; 7 nucleotides match TRBD1. CDR1 is SGHKS and CDR2 is YYEKEE in the germline V gene (reference sequence). The CDR3 extends over 15 amino acids. V gave up 4 bases and J gave up 5 bases; unmatched junction bases: 9. The CDR3 loop is CASSKTGTEDQPQHF. In nucleotides, the CDR3 is TGTGCCAGCAGCAAGACAGGGACCGAGGATCAGCCCCAGCATTTT.

This chain connects TRBV5-5 to TRBJ1-2; 8 positions match TRBD1. Germline lookup yields CDR1 SGHKS and CDR2 YYEKEE (reference sequence). J lost 3 bases, V lost 4 bases, and 2 bases had no gene match. The CDR3 totals 13 residues. CDR3 coding DNA: TGTGCCAGCAGCCCGACAGGGGACTATGGCTACACCTTC. As protein: CASSPTGDYGYTF.